A selection of T cell receptor beta chains follows, all from one sample in a study. TCRdb fed the 5' RACE reads into MiXCR, producing one record per CDR3 protein. The data contain fewer than 13,000 distinct CDR3 sequences, roughly 17% of them singletons. The source material was Tregs sorted from a lymph node. These TCRs come from a female donor with breast cancer. CDR3s include the opening cysteine and the closing phenylalanine or tryptophan. The D gene is left open where the match is weak. Clone size is stated in some rows and not others, as once, few, many or a class when expanded.

many	TRBD2	TRBV7-9	TRBJ2-1	CASSLGSGNVDEQFF	TGTGCCAGCAGTCTGGGTAGCGGGAATGTAGATGAGCAGTTCTTC
medium-sized	TRBD2	TRBV11-2	TRBJ2-1	CASRMTSGTGYEQFF	TGTGCCAGCAGGATGACTAGCGGGACGGGTTATGAGCAGTTCTTC
medium-sized	-	TRBV5-5	TRBJ2-7	CASSLEWGSKEQYF	TGTGCCAGCAGCTTGGAATGGGGGAGTAAAGAGCAGTACTTC
-	-	TRBV12-3/TRBV12-4	TRBJ1-1	CASTWDGRSTEAFF	TGTGCCAGCACCTGGGACGGGAGAAGTACTGAAGCTTTCTTT
many	-	TRBV7-9	TRBJ2-3	CASSLGSLQLSTDTQYF	TGTGCCAGCAGCTTAGGATCGCTGCAACTTTCCACAGATACGCAGTATTTT
medium-sized	-	TRBV7-2	TRBJ1-2	CASSLESGHGYTF	TGTGCCAGCAGCTTAGAGTCAGGGCATGGCTACACCTTC
many	-	TRBV5-1	TRBJ2-7	CASSPGQNPYEQYF	TGCGCCAGCAGCCCGGGACAAAACCCCTACGAGCAGTACTTC
many	-	TRBV7-2	TRBJ2-7	CARSSETGRYEQYF	TGTGCCAGGAGCTCCGAAACGGGCCGCTACGAGCAGTACTTC
-	TRBD1	TRBV6-1	TRBJ2-7	CATAGGQGYEQYF	TGTGCCACAGCAGGGGGTCAGGGATACGAGCAGTACTTC
-	-	TRBV9	TRBJ1-1	CASRKGGSGTEAFF	TGTGCCAGCAGAAAAGGGGGGTCTGGCACTGAAGCTTTCTTT
many	-	TRBV7-9	TRBJ2-7	CASSSVYPTYEQYF	TGTGCCAGCAGCTCTGTATACCCGACCTACGAGCAGTACTTC